What follows is one TCR beta chain and its context. These data are taken from a study of shared clonotypes between healthy human individuals. Trimming removed 1 base from V and 7 bases from J, with 10 bases in between. The germline gives CDR1 LNHNV, CDR2 YYDKDF (reference sequence). The CDR3 runs 13 residues. Generated by immunoSEQ multiplex PCR, the TCRdb table keeps only in-frame clones and is missing some. The sample shows 2,500,000 or so clones, around nine tenths of them seen only once. The TCR originated in a man between 18 and 35 years old in good health. Sequences were obtained from naive CD4+ T cells sorted from blood. Sample subset: CD45RA+ positively selected. V and J are TRBV15 and TRBJ2-5; the D is unclear. CDR3 in amino acids: CATSRVKDPTQYF. Written as DNA, the CDR3 is TGTGCCACCAGCAGAGTGAAGGACCCGACCCAGTACTTC.